A selection of T cell receptor beta chains follows, all from one sample in a study of response to subunit inactivated influenza vaccine. TCRdb re-analysed the RT-PCR reads in MiXCR, keeping a single row per CDR3 protein. The sample carries about 700,000 distinct CDR3 sequences, approximately 15% recorded once. The material sequenced was PBMCs from blood, taken about 11 days after vaccination. Receptors were obtained from a man between 45 and 60 years old who received an inactivated influenza vaccine. CDR3s include the opening cysteine and the closing phenylalanine or tryptophan. A D gene is named only where the DNA matches it firmly. Part of the rows lack a size; the others show once, few, many or a class for expanded clones.

TGCAGCGCTGACCCCGGGACATTAGAAGATACGCAGTATTTT	CSADPGTLEDTQYF	-	TRBJ2-3	TRBV29-1	-
TGTGCCATCAGTGAGGGGGATACGCAGTATTTT	CAISEGDTQYF	-	TRBJ2-3	TRBV10-3	few
TGTGCCAGCAGTTTATTGTGGGGGAACACTGAAGCTTTCTTT	CASSLLWGNTEAFF	-	TRBJ1-1	TRBV27	few
TGTGCCAGCAGTGACTCACCCCGGGGACAGCCCCAGCATTTT	CASSDSPRGQPQHF	-	TRBJ1-5	TRBV6-4	-
TGTGCCAGCTCCATTCTGACTCCGGGACAGGGGCTAAAAGGGCTCCGGGCCGAGCAGTACTTC	CASSILTPGQGLKGLRAEQYF	TRBD1	TRBJ2-7	TRBV18	many
TGTGCCAGCAGTTTAGGATCCCGGGATGAAAAACTGTTTTTT	CASSLGSRDEKLFF	-	TRBJ1-4	TRBV27	-
TGTGCCAGCAGCTTAGCGACGACCGGGACTTACACAGATACGCAGTATTTT	CASSLATTGTYTDTQYF	-	TRBJ2-3	TRBV7-6	few
TGTGCCAGCAGCCCGCAGGCCCGCACAGATACGCAGTATTTT	CASSPQARTDTQYF	-	TRBJ2-3	TRBV2	-
TGTGCCAGCAGTTTAGGGGGGGCCATCGCCGGGGAGCTGTTTTTT	CASSLGGAIAGELFF	-	TRBJ2-2	TRBV28	few
TGTGCCAGCAATTGGAGGGGGCAACCTCGAAGGGACTCTGGGGCCAACGTCCTGACTTTC	CASNWRGQPRRDSGANVLTF	-	TRBJ2-6	TRBV2	-
TGCAGTGCTAGGGACCTAGCGGGCACCTCCTACAATGAGCAGTTCTTC	CSARDLAGTSYNEQFF	TRBD2	TRBJ2-1	TRBV20-1	many
TGTGCCAGCAGCCGAAGACCGGGACTAGCGGGCCTCTACAATGAGCAGTTCTTC	CASSRRPGLAGLYNEQFF	TRBD2	TRBJ2-1	TRBV6-2/TRBV6-3	-
TGCAGTGCGAGCCAGCAATCAGGGGTAACTAATGAAAAACTGTTTTTT	CSASQQSGVTNEKLFF	-	TRBJ1-4	TRBV20-1	-
TGTGCCAGCAGAAGGACAGTCCCCTCTGGGGCCAACGTCCTGACTTTC	CASRRTVPSGANVLTF	-	TRBJ2-6	TRBV6-1	few
TGTGCCAGCAGTTCCCCCCTCCATACTGATACGCAGTATTTT	CASSSPLHTDTQYF	-	TRBJ2-3	TRBV12-3/TRBV12-4	-
TGTGCCAGCAGCTTTTTCCGGGAGGCAGATACGCAGTATTTT	CASSFFREADTQYF	TRBD2	TRBJ2-3	TRBV11-2	many
TGTGCCTGGAGTGTGAGATACAATGAGCAGTTCTTC	CAWSVRYNEQFF	-	TRBJ2-1	TRBV30	few
TGTGCCAGCAGCCCAGGGCGCCGGGACAGGCAAGAGACCCAGTACTTC	CASSPGRRDRQETQYF	TRBD1	TRBJ2-5	TRBV7-9	-
TGTGCCAGCAGCCACCGACAGGGATACGAGCAGTACTTC	CASSHRQGYEQYF	TRBD1	TRBJ2-7	TRBV7-2	few
TGCAGCGTTAGACTCCCAAACCTAGCCACTAATGAAAAACTGTTTTTT	CSVRLPNLATNEKLFF	-	TRBJ1-4	TRBV29-1	few
TGTGCCAGCAGTTTGGCCATCGATCAGCCCCAGCATTTT	CASSLAIDQPQHF	-	TRBJ1-5	TRBV12-3/TRBV12-4	many
TGCAGTGCTCCGGGGAGCTTCTACAATGAGCAGTTCTTC	CSAPGSFYNEQFF	-	TRBJ2-1	TRBV20-1	few
TGTGCCAGCAGTGACCCGGGGGACAGGGCGTACGAGCAGTACTTC	CASSDPGDRAYEQYF	TRBD1	TRBJ2-7	TRBV25-1	few
TGTGCCAGCAGTCGGGAGGGGAGCTCCTACAATGAGCAGTTCTTC	CASSREGSSYNEQFF	TRBD2	TRBJ2-1	TRBV2	-
TGTGCCAGCAGTGTACTGTCCCCCTACTCCAATGAAAAACTGTTTTTT	CASSVLSPYSNEKLFF	-	TRBJ1-4	TRBV6-5	few
TGTGCCAGCAGCCCCGGGAGTTTGGTGCCCGGGGAGCTGTTTTTT	CASSPGSLVPGELFF	-	TRBJ2-2	TRBV28	few